The clone carrying this T cell receptor beta chain was seen many times. Noted time point: newly diagnosed GD, antithyroid drugs for less than 3 months. Extracted PBMC RNA gave rise to the TCR library. Enrollment of patients was through an endocrinology department in Xi'an, China. The authors drew 9 to 10 milliliters of peripheral blood into EDTA tubes. CDR3 length: 16 amino acids. V was pared by 3 bases and J by 1 base, with 16 bases between. Germline V gives CDR1 DFQATT, CDR2 SNEGSKA (reference sequence). Relying on iRepertoire HTBI primers and Arm-PCR of CDR3 regions, the team built TCR beta libraries. TCRdb re-analysed the multiplex PCR reads in MiXCR, keeping a single row per CDR3 protein. Of roughly 410,000 distinct CDR3 sequences listed, about 15% are singletons. The sample originates from a study of regulatory T cells in long-lasting Graves disease. The sample was also linked to a second study, of T cells in Graves' hyperthyroidism and ophthalmopathy.

The chain uses TRBV20-1 and TRBJ2-4, with TRBD2 as a possible D gene (5 bases). This sequence was found in a woman in her thirties or forties with Graves disease. The source material was peripheral blood mononuclear cells (PBMCs), sampled at new diagnosis, from a patient treated with antithyroid drugs. CDR3 in DNA: TGCAGTGCTAGTCGACGTATTTGGACTGCCAAAAACATTCAGTACTTC. Translating gives CSASRRIWTAKNIQYF.